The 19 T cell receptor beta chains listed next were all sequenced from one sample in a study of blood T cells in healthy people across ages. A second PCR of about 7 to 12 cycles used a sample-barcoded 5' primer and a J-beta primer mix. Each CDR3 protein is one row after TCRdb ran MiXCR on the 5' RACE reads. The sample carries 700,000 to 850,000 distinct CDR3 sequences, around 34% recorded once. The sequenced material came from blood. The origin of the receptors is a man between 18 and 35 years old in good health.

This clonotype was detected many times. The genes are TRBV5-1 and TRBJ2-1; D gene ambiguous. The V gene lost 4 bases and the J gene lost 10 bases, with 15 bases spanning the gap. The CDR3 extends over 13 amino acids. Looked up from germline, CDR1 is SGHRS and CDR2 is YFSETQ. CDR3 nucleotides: TGCGCCAGCAGCACATCTAGGGCCCAAGAGCAGTTCTTC. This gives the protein CASSTSRAQEQFF.

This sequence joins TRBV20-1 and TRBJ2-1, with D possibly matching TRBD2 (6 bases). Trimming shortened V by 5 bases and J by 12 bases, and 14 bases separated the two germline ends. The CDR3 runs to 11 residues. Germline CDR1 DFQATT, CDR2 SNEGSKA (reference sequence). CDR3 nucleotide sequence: TGCAGTGCTCATGCGGCGGGAAGGCAGTTCTTC. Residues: CSAHAAGRQFF.

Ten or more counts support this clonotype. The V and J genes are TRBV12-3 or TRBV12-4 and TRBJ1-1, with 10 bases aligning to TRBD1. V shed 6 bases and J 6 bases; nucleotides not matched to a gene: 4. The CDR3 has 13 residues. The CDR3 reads CASSPGTGAEAFF. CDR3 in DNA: TGTGCCAGCAGCCCCGGGACAGGGGCTGAAGCTTTCTTT.

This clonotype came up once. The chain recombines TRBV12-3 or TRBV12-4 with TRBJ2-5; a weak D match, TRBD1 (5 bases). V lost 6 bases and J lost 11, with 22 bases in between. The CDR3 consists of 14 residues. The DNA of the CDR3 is TGTGCCAGCAGACCAGGGCGCACTTCCTACGTGCAGTACTTC. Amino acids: CASRPGRTSYVQYF.

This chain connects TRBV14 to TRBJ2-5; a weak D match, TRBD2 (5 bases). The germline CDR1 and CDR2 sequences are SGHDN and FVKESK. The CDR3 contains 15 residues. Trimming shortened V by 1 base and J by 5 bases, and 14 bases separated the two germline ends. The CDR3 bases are TGTGCCAGCAGCCAAGGGCTAGGCGGGTCGGAGACCCAGTACTTC. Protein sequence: CASSQGLGGSETQYF.

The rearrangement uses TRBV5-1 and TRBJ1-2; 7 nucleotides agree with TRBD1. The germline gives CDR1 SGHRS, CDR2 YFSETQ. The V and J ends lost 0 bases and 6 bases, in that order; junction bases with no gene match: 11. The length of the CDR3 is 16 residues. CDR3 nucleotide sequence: TGCGCCAGCAGCTTGGAACTCACAGGGGCTCTTGATGGCTACACCTTC. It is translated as CASSLELTGALDGYTF.

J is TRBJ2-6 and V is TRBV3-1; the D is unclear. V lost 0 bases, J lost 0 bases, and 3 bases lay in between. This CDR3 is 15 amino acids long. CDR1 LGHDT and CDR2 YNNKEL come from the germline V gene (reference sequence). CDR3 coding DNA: TGTGCCAGCAGCCAAGACTTCTCTGGGGCCAACGTCCTGACTTTC. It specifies CASSQDFSGANVLTF.

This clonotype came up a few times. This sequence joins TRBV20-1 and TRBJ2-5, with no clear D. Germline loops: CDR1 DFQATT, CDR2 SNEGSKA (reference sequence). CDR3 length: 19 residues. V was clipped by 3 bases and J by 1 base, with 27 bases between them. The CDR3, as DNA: TGCAGTGCTAGTGCGGCAGATTCCACTTATTTCGTGGCCCAAGAGACCCAGTACTTC. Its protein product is CSASAADSTYFVAQETQYF.

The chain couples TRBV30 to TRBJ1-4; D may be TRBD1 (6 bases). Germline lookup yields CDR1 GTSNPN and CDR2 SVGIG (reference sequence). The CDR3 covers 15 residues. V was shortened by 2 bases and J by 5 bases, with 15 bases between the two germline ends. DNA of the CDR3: TGTGCCTGGAGTTCTGCCGGGACACCCAATGAAAAACTGTTTTTT. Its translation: CAWSSAGTPNEKLFF.

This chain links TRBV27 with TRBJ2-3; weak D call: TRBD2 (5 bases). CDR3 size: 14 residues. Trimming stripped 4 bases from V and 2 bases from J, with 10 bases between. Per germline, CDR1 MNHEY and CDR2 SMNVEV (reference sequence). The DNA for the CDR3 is TGTGCCAGCAGTTCGGCTAGCCACACAGATACGCAGTATTTT. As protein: CASSSASHTDTQYF.

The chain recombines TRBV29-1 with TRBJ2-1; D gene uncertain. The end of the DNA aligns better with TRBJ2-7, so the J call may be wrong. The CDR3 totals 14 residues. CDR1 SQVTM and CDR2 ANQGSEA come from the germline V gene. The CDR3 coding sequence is TGCAGCGTTGGGTTTGCAGATTCCTACAATGAGCAGTACTTC. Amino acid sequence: CSVGFADSYNEQYF.

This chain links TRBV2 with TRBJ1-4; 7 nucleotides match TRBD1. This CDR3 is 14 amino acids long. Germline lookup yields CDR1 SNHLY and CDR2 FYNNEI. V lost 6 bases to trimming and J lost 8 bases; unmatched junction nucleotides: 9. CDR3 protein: CASRPWQGEEKLFF. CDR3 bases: TGTGCCAGCAGGCCTTGGCAGGGGGAGGAAAAACTGTTTTTT.

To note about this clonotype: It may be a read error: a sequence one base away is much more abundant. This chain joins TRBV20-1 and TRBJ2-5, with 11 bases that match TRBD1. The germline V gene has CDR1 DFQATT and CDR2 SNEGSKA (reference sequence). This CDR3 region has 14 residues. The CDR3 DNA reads TGCAGTGCTAGAGGGACAGGGGGCACAGAGACCCGGTACTTC. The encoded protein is CSARGTGGTETRYF.

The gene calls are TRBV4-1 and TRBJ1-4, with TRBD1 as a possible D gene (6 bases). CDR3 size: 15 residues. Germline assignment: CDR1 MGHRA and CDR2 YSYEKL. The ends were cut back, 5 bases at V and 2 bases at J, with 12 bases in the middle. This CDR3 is CASSTRGSTNEKLFF. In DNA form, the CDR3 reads TGCGCCAGCAGCACCAGGGGATCGACTAATGAAAAACTGTTTTTT.

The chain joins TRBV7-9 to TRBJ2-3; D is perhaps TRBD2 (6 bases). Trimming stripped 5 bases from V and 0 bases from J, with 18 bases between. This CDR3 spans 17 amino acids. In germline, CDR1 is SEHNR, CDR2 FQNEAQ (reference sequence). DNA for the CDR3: TGTGCCAGCAGCCATAATTTAGCGGTGTCTAGCACAGATACGCAGTATTTT. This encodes CASSHNLAVSSTDTQYF.

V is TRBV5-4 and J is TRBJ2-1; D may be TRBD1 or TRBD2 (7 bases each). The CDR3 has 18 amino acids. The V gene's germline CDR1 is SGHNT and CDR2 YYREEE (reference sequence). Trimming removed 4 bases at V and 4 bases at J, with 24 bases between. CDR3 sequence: CASSPDLLAGRGYNEQFF. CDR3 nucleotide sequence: TGTGCCAGCAGCCCGGACCTATTAGCGGGCAGGGGGTACAATGAGCAGTTCTTC.

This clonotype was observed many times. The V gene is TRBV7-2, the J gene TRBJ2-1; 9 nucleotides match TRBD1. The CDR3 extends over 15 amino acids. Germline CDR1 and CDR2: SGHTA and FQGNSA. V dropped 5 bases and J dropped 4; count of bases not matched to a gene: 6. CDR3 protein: CASSLRDRAYNEQFF. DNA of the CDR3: TGTGCCAGCAGCCTCCGGGACAGGGCGTACAATGAGCAGTTCTTC. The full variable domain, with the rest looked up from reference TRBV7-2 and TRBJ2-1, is GAGVSQSPSNKVTEKGKDVELRCDPISGHTALYWYRQSLGQGLEFLIYFQGNSAPDKSGLPSDRFSAERTGGSVSTLTIQRTQQEDSAVYLCASSLRDRAYNEQFFGPGTRLTVL.

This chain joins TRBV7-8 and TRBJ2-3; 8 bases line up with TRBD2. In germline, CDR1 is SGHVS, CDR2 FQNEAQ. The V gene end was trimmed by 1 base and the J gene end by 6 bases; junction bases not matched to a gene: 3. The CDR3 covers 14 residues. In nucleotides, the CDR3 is TGTGCCAGCAGCTTAGAAAGCGGGGGCGATACGCAGTATTTT. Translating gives CASSLESGGDTQYF. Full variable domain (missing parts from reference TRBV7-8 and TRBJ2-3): GAGVSQSPRYKVAKRGQDVALRCDPISGHVSLFWYQQALGQGPEFLTYFQNEAQLDKSGLPSDRFFAERPEGSVSTLKIQRTQQEDSAVYLCASSLESGGDTQYFGPGTRLTVL.

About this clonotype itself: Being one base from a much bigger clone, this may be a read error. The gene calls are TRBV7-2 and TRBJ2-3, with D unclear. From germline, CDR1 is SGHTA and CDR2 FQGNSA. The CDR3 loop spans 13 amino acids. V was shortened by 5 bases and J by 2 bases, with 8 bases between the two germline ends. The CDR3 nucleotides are TGTGCCAGCAGCGTACAGCTCACAGATACGCAGTATTTT. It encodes CASSVQLTDTQYF.